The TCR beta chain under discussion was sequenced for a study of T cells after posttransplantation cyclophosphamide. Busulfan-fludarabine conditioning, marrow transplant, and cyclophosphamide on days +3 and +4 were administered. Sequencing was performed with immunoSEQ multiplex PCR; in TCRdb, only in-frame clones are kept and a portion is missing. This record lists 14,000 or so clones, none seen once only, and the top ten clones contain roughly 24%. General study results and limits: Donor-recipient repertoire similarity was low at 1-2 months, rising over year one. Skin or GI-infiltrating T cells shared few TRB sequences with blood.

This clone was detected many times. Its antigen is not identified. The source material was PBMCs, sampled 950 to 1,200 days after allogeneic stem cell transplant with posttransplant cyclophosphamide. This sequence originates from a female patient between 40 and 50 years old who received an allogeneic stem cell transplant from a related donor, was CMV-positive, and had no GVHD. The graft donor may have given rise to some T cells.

In DNA, the CDR3 is TGTGCCAGCAGCCAGGAACAGGGTTTGAGAACTGAAGCTTTCTTT. This codes for CASSQEQGLRTEAFF. The chain couples TRBV14 to TRBJ1-1; D is possibly TRBD1 (6 bases). This CDR3 is built from 15 residues. The germline V and J ends were trimmed by 3 bases and 5 bases, with 16 bases remaining between them. The germline gives CDR1 SGHDN, CDR2 FVKESK.